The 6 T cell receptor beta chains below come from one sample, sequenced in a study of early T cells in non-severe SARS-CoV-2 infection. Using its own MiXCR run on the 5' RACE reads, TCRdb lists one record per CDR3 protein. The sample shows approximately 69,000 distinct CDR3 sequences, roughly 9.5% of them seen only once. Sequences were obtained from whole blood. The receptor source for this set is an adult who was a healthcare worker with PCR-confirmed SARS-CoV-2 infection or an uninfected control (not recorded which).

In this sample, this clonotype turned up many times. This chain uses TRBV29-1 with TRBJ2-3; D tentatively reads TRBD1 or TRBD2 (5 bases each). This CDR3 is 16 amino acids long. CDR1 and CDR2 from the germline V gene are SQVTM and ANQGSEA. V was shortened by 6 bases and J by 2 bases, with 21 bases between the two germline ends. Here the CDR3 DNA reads TGCAGCGTCAAAGGGACGTTGTCACCCATCACAGATACGCAGTATTTT. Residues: CSVKGTLSPITDTQYF.

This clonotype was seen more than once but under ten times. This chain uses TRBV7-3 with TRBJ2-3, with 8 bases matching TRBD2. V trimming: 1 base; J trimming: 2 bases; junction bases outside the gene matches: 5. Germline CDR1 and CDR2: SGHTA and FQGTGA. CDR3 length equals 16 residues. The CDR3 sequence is CASSLKSGGYTDTQYF. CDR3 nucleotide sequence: TGTGCCAGCAGCTTAAAGAGCGGGGGCTACACAGATACGCAGTATTTT.

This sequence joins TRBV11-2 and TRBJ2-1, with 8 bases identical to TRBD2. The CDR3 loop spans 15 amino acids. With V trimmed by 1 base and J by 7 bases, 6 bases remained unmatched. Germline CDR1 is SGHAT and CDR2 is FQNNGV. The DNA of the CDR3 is TGTGCCAGCAGCTTAGGACGGGGGGGCCGGAATGAGCAGTTCTTC. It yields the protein CASSLGRGGRNEQFF.

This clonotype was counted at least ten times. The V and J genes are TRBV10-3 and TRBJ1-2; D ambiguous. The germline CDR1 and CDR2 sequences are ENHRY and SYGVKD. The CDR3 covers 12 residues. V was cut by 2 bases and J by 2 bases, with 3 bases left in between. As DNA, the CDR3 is TGTGCCATCAGTGAGGGAAACTATGGCTACACCTTC. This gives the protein CAISEGNYGYTF.

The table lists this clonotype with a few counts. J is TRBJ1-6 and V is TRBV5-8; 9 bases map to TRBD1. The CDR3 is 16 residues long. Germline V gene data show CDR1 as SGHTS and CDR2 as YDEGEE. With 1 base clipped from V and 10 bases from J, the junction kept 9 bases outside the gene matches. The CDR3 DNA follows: TGTGCCAGCAGCTTGACAGGGGGCGAAGGGCGGTCACCCCTCCACTTT. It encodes CASSLTGGEGRSPLHF.

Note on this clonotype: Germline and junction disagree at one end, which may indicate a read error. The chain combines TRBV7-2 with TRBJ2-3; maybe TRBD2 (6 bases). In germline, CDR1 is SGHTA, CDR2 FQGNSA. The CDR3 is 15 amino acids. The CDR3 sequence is CANSLGGPVTDTQYF. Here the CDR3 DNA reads TGTGCCAACAGCTTAGGAGGGCCAGTGACAGATACGCAGTATTTT.